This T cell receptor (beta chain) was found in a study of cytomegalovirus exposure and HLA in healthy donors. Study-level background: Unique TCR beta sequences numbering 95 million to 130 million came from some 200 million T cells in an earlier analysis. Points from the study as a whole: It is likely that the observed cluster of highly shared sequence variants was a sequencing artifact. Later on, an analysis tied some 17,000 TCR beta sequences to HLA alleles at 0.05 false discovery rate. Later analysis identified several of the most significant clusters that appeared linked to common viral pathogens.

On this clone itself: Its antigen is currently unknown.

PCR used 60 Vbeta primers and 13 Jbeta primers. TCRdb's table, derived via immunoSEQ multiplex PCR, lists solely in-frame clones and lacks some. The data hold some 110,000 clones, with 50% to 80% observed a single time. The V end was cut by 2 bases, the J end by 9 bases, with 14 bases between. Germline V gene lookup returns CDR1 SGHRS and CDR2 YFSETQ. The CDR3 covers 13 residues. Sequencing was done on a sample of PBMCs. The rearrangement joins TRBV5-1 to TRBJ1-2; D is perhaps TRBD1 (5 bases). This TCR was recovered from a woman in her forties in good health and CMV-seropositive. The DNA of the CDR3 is TGCGCCAGCAGCTTACCGGGACTCAGGAGCTACACCTTC. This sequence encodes CASSLPGLRSYTF.